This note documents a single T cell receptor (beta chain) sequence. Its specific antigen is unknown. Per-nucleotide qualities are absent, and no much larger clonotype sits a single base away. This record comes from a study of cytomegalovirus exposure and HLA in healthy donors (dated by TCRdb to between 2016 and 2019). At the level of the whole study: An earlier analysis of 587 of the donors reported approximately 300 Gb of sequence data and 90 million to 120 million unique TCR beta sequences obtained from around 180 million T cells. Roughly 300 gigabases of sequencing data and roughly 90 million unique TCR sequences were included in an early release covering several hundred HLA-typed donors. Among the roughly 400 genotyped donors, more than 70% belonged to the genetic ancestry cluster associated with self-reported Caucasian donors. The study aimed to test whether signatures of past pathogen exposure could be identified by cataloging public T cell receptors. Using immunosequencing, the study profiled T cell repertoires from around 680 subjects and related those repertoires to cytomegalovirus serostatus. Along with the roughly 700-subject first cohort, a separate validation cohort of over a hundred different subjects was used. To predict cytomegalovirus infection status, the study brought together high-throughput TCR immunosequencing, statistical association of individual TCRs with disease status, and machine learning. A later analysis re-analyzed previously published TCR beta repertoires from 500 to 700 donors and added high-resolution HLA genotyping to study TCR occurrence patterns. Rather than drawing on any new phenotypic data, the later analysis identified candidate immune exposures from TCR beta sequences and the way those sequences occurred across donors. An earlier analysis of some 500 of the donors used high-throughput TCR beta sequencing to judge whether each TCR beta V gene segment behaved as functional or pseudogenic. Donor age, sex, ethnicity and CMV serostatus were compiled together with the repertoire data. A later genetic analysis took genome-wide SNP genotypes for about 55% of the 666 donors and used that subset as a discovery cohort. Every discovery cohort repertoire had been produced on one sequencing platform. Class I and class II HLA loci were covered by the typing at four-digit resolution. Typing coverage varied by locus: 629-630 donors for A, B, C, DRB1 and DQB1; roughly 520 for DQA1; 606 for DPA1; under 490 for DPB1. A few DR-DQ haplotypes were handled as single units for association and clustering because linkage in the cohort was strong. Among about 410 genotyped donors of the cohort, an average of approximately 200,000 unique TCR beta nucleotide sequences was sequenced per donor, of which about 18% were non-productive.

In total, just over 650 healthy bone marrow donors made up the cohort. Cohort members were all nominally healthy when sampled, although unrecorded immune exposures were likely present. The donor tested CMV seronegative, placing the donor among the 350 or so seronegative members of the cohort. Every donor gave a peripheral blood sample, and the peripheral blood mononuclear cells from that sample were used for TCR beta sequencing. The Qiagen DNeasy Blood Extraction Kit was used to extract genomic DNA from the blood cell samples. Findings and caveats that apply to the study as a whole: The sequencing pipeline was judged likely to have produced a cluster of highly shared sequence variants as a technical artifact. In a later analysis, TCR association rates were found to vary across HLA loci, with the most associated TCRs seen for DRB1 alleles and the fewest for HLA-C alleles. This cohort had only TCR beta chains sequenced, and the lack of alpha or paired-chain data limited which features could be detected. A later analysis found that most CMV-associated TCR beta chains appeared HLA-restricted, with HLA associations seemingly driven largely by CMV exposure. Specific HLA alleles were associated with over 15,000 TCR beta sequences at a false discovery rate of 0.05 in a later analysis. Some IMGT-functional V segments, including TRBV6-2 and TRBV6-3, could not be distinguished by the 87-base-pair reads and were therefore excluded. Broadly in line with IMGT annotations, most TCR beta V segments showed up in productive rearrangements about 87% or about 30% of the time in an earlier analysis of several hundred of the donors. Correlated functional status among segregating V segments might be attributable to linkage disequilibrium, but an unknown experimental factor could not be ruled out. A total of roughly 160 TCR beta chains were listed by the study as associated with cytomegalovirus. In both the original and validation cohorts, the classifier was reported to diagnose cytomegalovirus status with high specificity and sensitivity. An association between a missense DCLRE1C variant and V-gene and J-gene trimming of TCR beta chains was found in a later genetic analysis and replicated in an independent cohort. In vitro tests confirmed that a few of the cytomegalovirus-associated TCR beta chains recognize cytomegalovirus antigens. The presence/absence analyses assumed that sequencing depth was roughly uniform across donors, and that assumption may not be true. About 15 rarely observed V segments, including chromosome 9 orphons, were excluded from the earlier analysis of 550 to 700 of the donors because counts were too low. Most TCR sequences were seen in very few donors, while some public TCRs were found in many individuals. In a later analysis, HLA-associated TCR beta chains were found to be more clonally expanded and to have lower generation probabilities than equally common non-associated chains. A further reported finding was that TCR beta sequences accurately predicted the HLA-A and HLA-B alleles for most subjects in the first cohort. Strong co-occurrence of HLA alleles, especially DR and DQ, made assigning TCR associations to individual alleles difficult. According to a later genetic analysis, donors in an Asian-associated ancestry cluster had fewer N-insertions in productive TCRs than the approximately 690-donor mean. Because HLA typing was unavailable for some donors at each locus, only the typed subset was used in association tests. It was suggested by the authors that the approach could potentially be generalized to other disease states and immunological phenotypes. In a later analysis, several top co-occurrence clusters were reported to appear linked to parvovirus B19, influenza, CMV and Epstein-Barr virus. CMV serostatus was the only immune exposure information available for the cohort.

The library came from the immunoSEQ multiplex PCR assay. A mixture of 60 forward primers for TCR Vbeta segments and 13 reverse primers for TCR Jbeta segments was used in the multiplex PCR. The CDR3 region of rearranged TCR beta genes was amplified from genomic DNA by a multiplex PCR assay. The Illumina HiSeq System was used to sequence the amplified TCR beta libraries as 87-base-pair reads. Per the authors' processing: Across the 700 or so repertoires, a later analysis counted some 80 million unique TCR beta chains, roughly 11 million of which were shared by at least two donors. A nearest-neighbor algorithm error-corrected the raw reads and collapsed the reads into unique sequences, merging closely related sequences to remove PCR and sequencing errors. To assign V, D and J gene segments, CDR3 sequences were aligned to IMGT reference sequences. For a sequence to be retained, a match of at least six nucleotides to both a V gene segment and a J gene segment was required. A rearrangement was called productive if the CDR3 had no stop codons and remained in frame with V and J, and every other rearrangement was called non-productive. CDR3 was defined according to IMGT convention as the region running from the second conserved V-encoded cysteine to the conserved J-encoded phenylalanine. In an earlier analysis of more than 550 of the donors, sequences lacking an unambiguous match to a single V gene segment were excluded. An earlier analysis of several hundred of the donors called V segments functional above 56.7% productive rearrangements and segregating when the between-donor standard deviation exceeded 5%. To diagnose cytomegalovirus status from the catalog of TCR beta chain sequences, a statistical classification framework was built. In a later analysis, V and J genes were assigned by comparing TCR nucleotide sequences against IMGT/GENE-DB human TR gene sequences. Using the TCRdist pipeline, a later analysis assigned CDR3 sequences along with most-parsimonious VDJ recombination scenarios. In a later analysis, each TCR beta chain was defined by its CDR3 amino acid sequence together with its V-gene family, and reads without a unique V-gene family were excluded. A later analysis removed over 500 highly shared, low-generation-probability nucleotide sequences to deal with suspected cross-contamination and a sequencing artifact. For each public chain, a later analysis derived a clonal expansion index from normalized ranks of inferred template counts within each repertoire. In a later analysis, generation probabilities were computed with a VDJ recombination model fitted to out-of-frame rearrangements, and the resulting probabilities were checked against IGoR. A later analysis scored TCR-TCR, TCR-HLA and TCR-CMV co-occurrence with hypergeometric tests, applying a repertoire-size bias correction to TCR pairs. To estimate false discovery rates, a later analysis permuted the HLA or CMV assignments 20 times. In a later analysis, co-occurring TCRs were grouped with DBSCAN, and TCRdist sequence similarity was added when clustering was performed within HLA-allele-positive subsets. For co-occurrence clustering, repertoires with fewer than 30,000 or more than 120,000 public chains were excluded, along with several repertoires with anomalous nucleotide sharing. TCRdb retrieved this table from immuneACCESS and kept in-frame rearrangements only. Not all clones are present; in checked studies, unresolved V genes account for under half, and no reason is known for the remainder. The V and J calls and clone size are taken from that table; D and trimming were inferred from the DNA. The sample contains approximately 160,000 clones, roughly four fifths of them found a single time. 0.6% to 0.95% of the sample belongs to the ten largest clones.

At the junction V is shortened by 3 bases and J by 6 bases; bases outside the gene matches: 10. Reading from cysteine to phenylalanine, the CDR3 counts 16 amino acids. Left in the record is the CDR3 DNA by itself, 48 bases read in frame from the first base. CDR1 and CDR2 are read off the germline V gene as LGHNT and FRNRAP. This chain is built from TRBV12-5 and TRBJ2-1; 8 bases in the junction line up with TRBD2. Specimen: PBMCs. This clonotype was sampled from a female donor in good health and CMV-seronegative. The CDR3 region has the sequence CASGFGGGGIFNEQFF. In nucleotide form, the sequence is TGTGCTAGTGGTTTCGGGGGGGGTGGCATTTTCAATGAGCAGTTCTTC.